The T cell receptor beta chain described here comes from a study of cytomegalovirus exposure and HLA in healthy donors. Whole-study findings and limits: Upon later analysis, TCR association rates were observed to vary by HLA locus, being highest for DRB1 and lowest for HLA-C. Indistinguishable V segments, including TRBV6-2 and TRBV6-3, were excluded. An apparent linkage of common viral pathogens to several of the most significant clusters emerged in a later analysis. Earlier analysis found most TCR beta V segments productive about 87% or about 30% of the time.

The PCR ran on 60 Vbeta and 13 Jbeta primers. The assay was immunoSEQ multiplex PCR, and TCRdb's table has in-frame clones only and misses some. This sample carries about 130,000 clones, with more than 1.5% going to the ten biggest clones. The CDR3 runs 15 residues. Per germline, CDR1 SGHTA and CDR2 FQGNSA. V lost 1 base to trimming and J lost 4 bases, with 13 bases between them. With regard to this clone: Its antigen is unidentified.

The TCR originated in a man younger than 35 in good health and CMV-seronegative. V usage is TRBV7-2 and J usage is TRBJ2-5; no clear D. Sequencing used PBMCs. The CDR3 nucleotides are TGTGCCAGCAGCTTAGGCCGCCGCACGCGAGAGACCCAGTACTTC. Encoded protein: CASSLGRRTRETQYF.